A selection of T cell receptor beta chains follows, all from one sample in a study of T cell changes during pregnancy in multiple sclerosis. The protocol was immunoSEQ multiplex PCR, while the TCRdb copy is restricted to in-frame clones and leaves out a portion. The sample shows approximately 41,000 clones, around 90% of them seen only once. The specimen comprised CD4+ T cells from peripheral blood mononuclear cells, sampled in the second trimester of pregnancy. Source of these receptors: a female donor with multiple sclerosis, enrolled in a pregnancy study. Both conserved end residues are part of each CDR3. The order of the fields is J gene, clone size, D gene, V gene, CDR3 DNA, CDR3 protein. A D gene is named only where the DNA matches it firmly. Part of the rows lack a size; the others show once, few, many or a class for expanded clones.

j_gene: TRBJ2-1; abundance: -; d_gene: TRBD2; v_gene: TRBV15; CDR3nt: TGTGCCACCAGCAGAGCTAGCGGGAGATGGTACAATGAGCAGTTCTTC; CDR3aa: CATSRASGRWYNEQFF
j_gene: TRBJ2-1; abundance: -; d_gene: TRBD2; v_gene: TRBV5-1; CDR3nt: TGCGCCAGCAGCTCTGGCAAGCTAGCGGGAGAAGGGGAGCAGTTCTTC; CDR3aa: CASSSGKLAGEGEQFF
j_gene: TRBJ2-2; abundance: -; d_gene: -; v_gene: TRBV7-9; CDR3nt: TGTGCAGGGCCGGGGTGGGGGAACACCGGGGAGCTGTTTTTT; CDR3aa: CAGPGWGNTGELFF
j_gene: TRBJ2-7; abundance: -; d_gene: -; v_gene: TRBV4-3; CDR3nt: TGCGCCAGCAGCCAGGACGAAAGACAGGACTACGAGCAGTACTTC; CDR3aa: CASSQDERQDYEQYF
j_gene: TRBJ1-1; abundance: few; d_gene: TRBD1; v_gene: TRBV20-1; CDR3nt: TGCAGTTACAGGGGTGGTACTGAAGCTTTCTTT; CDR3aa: CSYRGGTEAFF
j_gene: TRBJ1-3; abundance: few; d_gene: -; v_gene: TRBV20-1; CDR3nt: TGCAGTTCGGGGGTAGGAAACACCATATATTTT; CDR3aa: CSSGVGNTIYF
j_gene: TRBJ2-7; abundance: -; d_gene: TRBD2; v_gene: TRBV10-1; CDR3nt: TGCGCCACCGATCGACTAGCGGGAGCGGACGAGCAGTACTTC; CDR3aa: CATDRLAGADEQYF
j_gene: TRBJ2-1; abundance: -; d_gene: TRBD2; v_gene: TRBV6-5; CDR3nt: TGTGCCAGCAGCATCCTAGCGGGACCGTACAATGAGCAGTTCTTC; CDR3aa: CASSILAGPYNEQFF
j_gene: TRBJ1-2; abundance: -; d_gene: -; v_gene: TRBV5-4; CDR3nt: TGTGCCAGCAGCGTCGGACAGACTAACTATGGCTACACCTTC; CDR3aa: CASSVGQTNYGYTF
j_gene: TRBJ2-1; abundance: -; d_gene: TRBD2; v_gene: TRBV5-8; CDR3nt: TGTGCCAGCAGCTCCGGATGGGGATCTAGCGGTTACAATGAGCAGTTCTTC; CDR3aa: CASSSGWGSSGYNEQFF
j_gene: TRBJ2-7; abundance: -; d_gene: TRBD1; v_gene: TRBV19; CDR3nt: TGTGCCAGTAGCTCCGGGACAGGGTTCTACGAGCAGTACTTC; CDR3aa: CASSSGTGFYEQYF
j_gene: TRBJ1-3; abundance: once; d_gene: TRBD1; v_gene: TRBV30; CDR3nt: TGTGCCTGGAGTCCTCGACAGGGGAGCTCTGGAAACACCATATATTTT; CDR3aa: CAWSPRQGSSGNTIYF
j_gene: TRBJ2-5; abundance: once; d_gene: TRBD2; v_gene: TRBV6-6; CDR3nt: TGTGCCAGCAGAGCCTCTAGCGGGAGGGCGGAGACCCAGTACTTC; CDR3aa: CASRASSGRAETQYF
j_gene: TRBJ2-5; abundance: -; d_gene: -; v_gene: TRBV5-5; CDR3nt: TGTGCCAGCAGCACTCGATCCTTAGAGACCCAGTACTTC; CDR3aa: CASSTRSLETQYF
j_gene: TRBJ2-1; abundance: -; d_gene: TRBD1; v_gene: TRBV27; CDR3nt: TGTGCCAGCAGGAGAACAGGGGAGAATGAGCAGTTCTTC; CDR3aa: CASRRTGENEQFF
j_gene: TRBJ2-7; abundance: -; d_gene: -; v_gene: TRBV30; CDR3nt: TGTGCCTGGACCAAGAGCTCCTACGAGCAGTACTTC; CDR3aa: CAWTKSSYEQYF
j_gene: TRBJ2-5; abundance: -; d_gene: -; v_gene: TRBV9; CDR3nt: TGTGCCAGCAGCATTCCAGGGGAAGAGACCCAGTACTTC; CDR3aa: CASSIPGEETQYF
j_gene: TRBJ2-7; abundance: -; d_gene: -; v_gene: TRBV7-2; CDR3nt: TGTGCCAGCAGCTTATGGACAGACCTAACCTACGAGCAGTACTTC; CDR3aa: CASSLWTDLTYEQYF
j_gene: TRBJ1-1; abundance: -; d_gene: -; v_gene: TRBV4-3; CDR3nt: TGCGCCAGCAGCCAAGAACCGAGCACTGAAGCTTTCTTT; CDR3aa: CASSQEPSTEAFF
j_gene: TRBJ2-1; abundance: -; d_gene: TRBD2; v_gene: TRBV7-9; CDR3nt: TGTGCCACCTCCAAAGCGGGGAATGAGCAGTTCTTC; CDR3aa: CATSKAGNEQFF
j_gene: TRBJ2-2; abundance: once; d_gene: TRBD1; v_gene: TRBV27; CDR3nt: TGTGCCAGCAGTTGGGGACAGGGGGCGTCCGGGGAGCTGTTTTTT; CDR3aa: CASSWGQGASGELFF
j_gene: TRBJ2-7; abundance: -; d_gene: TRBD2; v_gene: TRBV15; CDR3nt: TGTGCCACCAGCACCCAGCGGGACTCCTACGAGCAGTACTTC; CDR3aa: CATSTQRDSYEQYF
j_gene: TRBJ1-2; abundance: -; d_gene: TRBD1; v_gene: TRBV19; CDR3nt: TGTGCCAGTAGTTCAGGGGGCAGGAACTATGGCTACACCTTC; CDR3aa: CASSSGGRNYGYTF
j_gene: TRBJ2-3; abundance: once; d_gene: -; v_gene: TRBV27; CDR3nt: TGTGCCAGCAGTCCCATGGGCCACAGGCGGGAAGATACGCAGTATTTT; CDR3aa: CASSPMGHRREDTQYF
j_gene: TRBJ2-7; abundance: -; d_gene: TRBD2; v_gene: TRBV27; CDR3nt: TGTGCCAGCAGTCGTATTGTCGGGAGGGCACCCTACGAGCAGTACTTC; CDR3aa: CASSRIVGRAPYEQYF
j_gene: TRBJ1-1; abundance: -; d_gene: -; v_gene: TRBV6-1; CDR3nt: TGTGCCAGCAGGGGGGGAGGGAACACTGAAGCTTTCTTT; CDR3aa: CASRGGGNTEAFF
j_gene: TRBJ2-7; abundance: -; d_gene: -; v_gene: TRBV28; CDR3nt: TGTGCCAGCAGTTTATCTCCGGGCGAGCAGTACTTC; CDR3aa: CASSLSPGEQYF
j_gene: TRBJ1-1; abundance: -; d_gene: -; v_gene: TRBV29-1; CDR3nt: TGCAGCGTGAAATCACAGGGATACCCTGAAGCTTTCTTT; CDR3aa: CSVKSQGYPEAFF
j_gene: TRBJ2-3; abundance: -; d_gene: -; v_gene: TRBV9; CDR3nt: TGTGCCAGCAGCACCCGACAGAGCACAGATACGCAGTATTTT; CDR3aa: CASSTRQSTDTQYF
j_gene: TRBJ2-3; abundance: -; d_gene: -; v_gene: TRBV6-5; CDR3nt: TGTGCCAGCCGTGTTCCGAGCACAGATACGCAGTATTTT; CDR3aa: CASRVPSTDTQYF
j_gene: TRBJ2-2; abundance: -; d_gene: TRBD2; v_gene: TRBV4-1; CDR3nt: TGCGCCAGCAGCCAATCGGGACTAGCGGGAGAAAGGGTTCACACCGGGGAGCTGTTTTTT; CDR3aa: CASSQSGLAGERVHTGELFF
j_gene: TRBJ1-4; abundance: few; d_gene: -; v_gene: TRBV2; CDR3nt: TGTGCCAGCAGTGATACGAGAGTACTGTTTTTT; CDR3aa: CASSDTRVLFF
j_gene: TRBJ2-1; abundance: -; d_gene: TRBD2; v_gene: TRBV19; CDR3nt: TGTGCCAGTACCCCGGGGACTAGCGGTCACAATGAGCAGTTCTTC; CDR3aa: CASTPGTSGHNEQFF
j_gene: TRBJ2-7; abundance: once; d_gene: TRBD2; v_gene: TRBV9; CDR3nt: TGTGCCAGCAGCCCCACTAGCGGGAGATTCCACGAGCAGTACTTC; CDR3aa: CASSPTSGRFHEQYF
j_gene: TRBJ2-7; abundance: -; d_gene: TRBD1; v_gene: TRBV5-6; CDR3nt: TGTGCCAGCAGCTTTTGGACAGGCTACGAGCAGTACTTC; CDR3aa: CASSFWTGYEQYF
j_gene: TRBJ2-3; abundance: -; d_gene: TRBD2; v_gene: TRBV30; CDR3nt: TGTGCCTGGAGACTACCCCTAGCGGGGAACACAGATACGCAGTATTTT; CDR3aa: CAWRLPLAGNTDTQYF
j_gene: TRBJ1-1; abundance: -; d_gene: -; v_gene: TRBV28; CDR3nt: TGTGCCAGCAGTTTGGACGGGGTTGACACTGAAGCTTTCTTT; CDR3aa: CASSLDGVDTEAFF
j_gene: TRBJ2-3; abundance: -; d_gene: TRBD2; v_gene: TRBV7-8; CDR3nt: TGTGCCAGCAGCCCACGACTAGCGGGACCCACAGATACGCAGTATTTT; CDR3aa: CASSPRLAGPTDTQYF
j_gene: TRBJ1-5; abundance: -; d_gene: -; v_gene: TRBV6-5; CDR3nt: TGTGCCAGCAGACCCGAGTGGGGCGATCAGCCCCAGCATTTT; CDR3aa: CASRPEWGDQPQHF
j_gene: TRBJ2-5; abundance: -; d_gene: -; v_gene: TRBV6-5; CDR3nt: TGTGCCAGCAGTCGCAGACCACAGGAGCAAGAGACCCAGTACTTC; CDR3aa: CASSRRPQEQETQYF
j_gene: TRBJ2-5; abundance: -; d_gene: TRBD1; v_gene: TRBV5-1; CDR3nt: TGCGCCAGCAGCTGGGGGGACAGGGCGGTCGAGACCCAGTACTTC; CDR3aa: CASSWGDRAVETQYF
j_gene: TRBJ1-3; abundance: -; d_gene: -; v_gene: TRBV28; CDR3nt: TGTGCCAGCAGTTTCAGAGGATCTGGAAACACCATATATTTT; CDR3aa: CASSFRGSGNTIYF
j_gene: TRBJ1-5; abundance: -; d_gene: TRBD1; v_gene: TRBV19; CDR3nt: TGTGCCAGTACCCTCCACGGTGGACAGGAAAATCAGCCCCAGCATTTT; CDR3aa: CASTLHGGQENQPQHF
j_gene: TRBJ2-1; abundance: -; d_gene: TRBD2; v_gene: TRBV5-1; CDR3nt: TGCGCCAGCGGAACGGGAGGCTTCAATGAGCAGTTCTTC; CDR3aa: CASGTGGFNEQFF
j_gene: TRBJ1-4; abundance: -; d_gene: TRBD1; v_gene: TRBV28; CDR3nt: TGTGCCAGCAGTTTTAGGGACAGGGAGTCGGAAAAACTGTTTTTT; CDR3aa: CASSFRDRESEKLFF
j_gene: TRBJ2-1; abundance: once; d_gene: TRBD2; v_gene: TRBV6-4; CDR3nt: TGTGCCAGCGCCGCCGGGACTAGCGGAGCGTACAATGAGCAGTTCTTC; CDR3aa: CASAAGTSGAYNEQFF
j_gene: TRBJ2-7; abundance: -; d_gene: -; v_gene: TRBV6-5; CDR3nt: TGTGCCAGCAGCCCCGACTGGTCCTACGAGCAGTACTTC; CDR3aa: CASSPDWSYEQYF
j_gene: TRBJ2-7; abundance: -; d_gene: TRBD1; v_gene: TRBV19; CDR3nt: TGTGCCAGTAATAACCCGGGACAGCGTAACGAGCAGTACTTC; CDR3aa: CASNNPGQRNEQYF